This T cell receptor beta chain was retrieved from a study of blood T cell repertoires in COVID-19. This table comes from immunoSEQ multiplex PCR, and its TCRdb copy is limited to in-frame clones, with some not included. The sample has a few hundred thousand clones, 70% to 90% seen once; the top ten hold approximately 7.4%. Participant-given clinical history determined each cohort assignment. There are 14 residues in the CDR3. CDR1 and CDR2 (germline): SGHRS, YFSETQ. V shed 5 bases, J shed 1 base, and the junction held 3 bases outside the gene matches. The specimen was PBMCs or T cells enriched from blood (not recorded which). V gene TRBV5-1 combines with J gene TRBJ1-1, with 9 nucleotides matching TRBD1. The sequence derives from a woman between 35 and 50 years old with acute COVID-19. The DNA of the CDR3 is TGCGCCAGCAGGGACAGGGGTGGGAACACTGAAGCTTTCTTT. Translated: CASRDRGGNTEAFF.